The clone carrying this T cell receptor (beta chain) appeared many times. The data were obtained in a study of CD8+CD57+ T cells in acquired aplastic anemia. Study-wide context: Across the sorted CD4+ and CD8+ cells, DNA amounts averaged approximately 3.1 ug.

TCR beta VDJ and CDR3 profiling used genomic DNA as template. One entry per CDR3 protein, called by TCRdb with MiXCR from the reads. This sample has some 120,000 distinct CDR3 sequences, with about 48% found just once. Sequenced input: sorted CD4+, CD8+, or CD8+CD57+ T cells (not recorded which) from PBMCs. The clonotype comes from a human donor in good health, serving as a control.

CDR3 in amino acids: CSVAKALAGGLNEQFF. The DNA of the CDR3 is TGCAGCGTTGCTAAGGCGTTAGCGGGGGGTTTAAATGAGCAGTTCTTC. This rearrangement joins TRBV29-1 to TRBJ2-1, with 10 bases that match TRBD2. The CDR3 length is 16 residues. The germline gives CDR1 SQVTM, CDR2 ANQGSEA. The V segment lost 4 bases and the J segment 7 bases; nucleotides outside the gene matches: 13.